Listed below are T cell receptor beta chains from one sample, sequenced in a study of T-cell memory formation after mild COVID-19. Via MiXCR, TCRdb re-called the 5' RACE reads, giving one row per CDR3 protein. The table has nearly 110,000 distinct CDR3 sequences, about a sixth seen once. The sequenced sample was PBMCs or a T cell subset sorted from them (not recorded which). The receptor set was obtained from an adult woman who had mild COVID-19 (a few samples of this study predate the infection). Cell type and time point are not known. CDR3s include the opening cysteine and the closing phenylalanine or tryptophan. The D gene is left open where the match is weak. Size is omitted from some rows. Given values are once, few, many or a class for expanded clones.

v_gene	abundance	j_gene	d_gene	len	CDR3aa	CDR3nt
TRBV27	NA	TRBJ1-2	TRBD1	16	CASSLGAGQGLGGYTF	TGTGCCAGCAGTCTCGGGGCCGGACAGGGGTTGGGGGGCTACACCTTC
TRBV20-1	few	TRBJ2-1	TRBD2	14	CSARTGRAYNEQFF	TGCAGTGCTCGTACTGGGAGGGCCTACAATGAGCAGTTCTTC
TRBV12-3/TRBV12-4	NA	TRBJ1-1	NA	15	CASSLLYRVEAEAFF	TGTGCCAGCAGTTTACTCTACAGGGTTGAAGCTGAAGCTTTCTTT
TRBV9	NA	TRBJ2-1	NA	14	CASSVALAPQEQFF	TGTGCCAGCAGCGTAGCTCTAGCCCCCCAAGAGCAGTTCTTC
TRBV7-9	NA	TRBJ1-2	TRBD1	15	CASSADRDRGYGYTF	TGTGCCAGCAGCGCCGACCGGGACAGGGGCTATGGCTACACCTTC
TRBV29-1	NA	TRBJ1-2	NA	12	CSVVETTYGYTF	TGCAGCGTTGTCGAAACCACCTATGGCTACACCTTC
TRBV20-1	NA	TRBJ2-5	TRBD2	14	CSAAGLAVQETQYF	TGCAGTGCGGCGGGACTAGCGGTGCAGGAGACCCAGTACTTC
TRBV7-8	few	TRBJ2-1	TRBD2	14	CASSFSGSQGEQFF	TGTGCCAGCAGCTTCAGCGGGAGTCAGGGGGAGCAGTTCTTC
TRBV29-1	NA	TRBJ1-2	NA	11	CSHDSAYGYTF	TGCAGCCATGACAGCGCCTATGGCTACACCTTC
TRBV29-1	few	TRBJ2-5	NA	14	CSVVREPFQETQYF	TGCAGCGTTGTCAGGGAACCCTTCCAAGAGACCCAGTACTTC
TRBV10-3	NA	TRBJ2-7	NA	13	CAISEIQGNEQYF	TGTGCCATCAGTGAGATACAGGGTAACGAGCAGTACTTC
TRBV29-1	few	TRBJ2-7	NA	11	CSVGVNYEQYF	TGCAGCGTTGGTGTCAACTACGAGCAGTACTTC
TRBV4-2	few	TRBJ1-5	NA	15	CASSPEQAINQPQHF	TGTGCCAGCAGCCCGGAACAGGCAATAAATCAGCCCCAGCATTTT
TRBV19	few	TRBJ1-1	TRBD1	15	CASTHGQGYVTEAFF	TGTGCCAGTACCCACGGACAGGGCTATGTCACTGAAGCTTTCTTT
TRBV4-1	NA	TRBJ2-7	TRBD2	17	CASSQDRTSLLSYEQYF	TGCGCCAGCAGCCAAGATCGGACTAGCCTCCTCTCCTACGAGCAGTACTTC
TRBV7-2	few	TRBJ2-7	NA	15	CASSPIMMGGDEQYF	TGTGCCAGCAGCCCGATTATGATGGGTGGTGACGAGCAGTACTTC
TRBV7-6	NA	TRBJ2-7	TRBD2	14	CASSLAGGPREQYF	TGTGCCAGCAGCTTAGCGGGAGGGCCGCGTGAGCAGTACTTC
TRBV9	many	TRBJ2-3	NA	13	CASSVGSGDTQYF	TGTGCCAGCAGCGTAGGGTCAGGAGATACGCAGTATTTT
TRBV27	few	TRBJ2-1	TRBD2	14	CASSFGGGNNEQFF	TGTGCCAGCAGTTTTGGGGGGGGAAACAATGAGCAGTTCTTC
TRBV20-1	NA	TRBJ1-1	NA	15	CSASDPMRVGTEAFF	TGCAGTGCTAGTGACCCTATGAGGGTCGGCACTGAAGCTTTCTTT
TRBV24-1	NA	TRBJ2-2	NA	16	CATSDPLSGVTGELFF	TGTGCCACCAGTGATCCACTTTCAGGGGTCACCGGGGAGCTGTTTTTT
TRBV6-1	NA	TRBJ2-2	NA	13	CASKQSNTGELFF	TGTGCCAGCAAGCAATCGAACACCGGGGAGCTGTTTTTT
TRBV18	few	TRBJ2-5	TRBD1	15	CASSQQGATMETQYF	TGTGCCAGCTCGCAGCAGGGGGCCACGATGGAGACCCAGTACTTC
TRBV7-9	NA	TRBJ2-3	NA	14	CASSLVTGPDTQYF	TGTGCCAGCAGCTTAGTTACAGGGCCAGATACGCAGTATTTT
TRBV12-3/TRBV12-4	NA	TRBJ2-1	NA	11	CAARSGDEQFF	TGTGCCGCGCGATCTGGTGATGAGCAGTTCTTC
TRBV15	NA	TRBJ2-7	TRBD1	14	CATSDRQGTYEQYF	TGTGCCACCTCTGACCGACAGGGCACCTACGAGCAGTACTTC
TRBV5-6	NA	TRBJ2-5	NA	16	CASSLAHLNRVKPQYF	TGTGCCAGCAGCTTGGCTCATCTTAACAGGGTTAAGCCCCAGTACTTC
TRBV24-1	few	TRBJ2-7	NA	12	CATGGQNYEQYF	TGTGCCACCGGTGGACAGAACTACGAGCAGTACTTC